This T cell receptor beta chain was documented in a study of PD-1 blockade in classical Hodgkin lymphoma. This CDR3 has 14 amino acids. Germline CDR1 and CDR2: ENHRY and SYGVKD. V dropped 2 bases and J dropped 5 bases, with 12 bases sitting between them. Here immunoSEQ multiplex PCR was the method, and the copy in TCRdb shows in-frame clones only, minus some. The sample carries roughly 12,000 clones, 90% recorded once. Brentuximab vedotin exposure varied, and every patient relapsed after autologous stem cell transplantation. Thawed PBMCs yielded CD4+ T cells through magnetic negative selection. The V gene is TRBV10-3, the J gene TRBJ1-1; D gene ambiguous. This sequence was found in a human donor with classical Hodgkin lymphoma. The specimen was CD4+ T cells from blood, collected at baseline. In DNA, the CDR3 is TGTGCCATCAGTGAGCCGGGTGTGTATACTGAAGCTTTCTTT. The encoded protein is CAISEPGVYTEAFF.